This TCR beta chain emerged from a study of blood T cell repertoires in COVID-19. Study overall: Samples taken during acute and convalescent COVID-19 were collected in the United States, Italy and Spain. Sources were T cells, B-cell-depleted T cells, or PBMCs; the material itself was cDNA or gDNA.

The V end was cut by 10 bases, the J end by 6 bases, with 23 bases between. Germline CDR1 reads SNHLY; CDR2 reads FYNNEI. The CDR3 totals 15 residues. This clone has a single count. As handled by the study authors: Quantification of nucleated cells was approximated via reference gene primer amplification. The protocol was immunoSEQ multiplex PCR, while the TCRdb copy is restricted to in-frame clones and leaves out a portion. V and J calls and clone size are copied from that table; D and trimming were computed from the DNA. This sample yields 100,000 or so clones, of which 91% are seen a single time; less than 2.5% belongs to the top ten.

The chain combines TRBV2 with TRBJ2-3; TRBD2 might be the D (6 bases). This clonotype was obtained from a man aged 45-65 years with active COVID-19. Sequences were obtained from peripheral blood. The DNA for the CDR3 is TGTGCCACCGGCGTGGGACTTTCCCCTGGGGATACGCAGTATTTT. Its translation is CATGVGLSPGDTQYF.